A single TCR beta chain is shown here with its context. The data stem from a study of blood T cell repertoires in COVID-19. TCRdb's table, derived via immunoSEQ multiplex PCR, lists solely in-frame clones and lacks some. The sample contains around 56,000 clones, roughly 80% of which appear only once. Germline trimming cut 3 bases from V and 6 bases from J; bases unmatched to any gene: 4. CDR3 length equals 15 residues. Germline CDR1 reads SGDLS; CDR2 reads YYNGEE. The receptor was derived from a man between 60 and 75 years old with acute or convalescent COVID-19. The rearrangement links TRBV9 to TRBJ1-5; 12 bases map to TRBD1. Sequences were obtained from peripheral blood. The CDR3 loop is CASSAGQGAGQPQHF. The CDR3 DNA sequence: TGTGCCAGCAGCGCGGGACAGGGGGCCGGTCAGCCCCAGCATTTT.